This T cell receptor beta chain was found in a study of shared clonotypes between healthy human individuals (TCRdb year 2020). Describing the broader study: A couple of women and a few men aged 18 to 49 years were included in the cohort. To estimate repertoire size and how much clonotype sharing occurs between individuals, the study deeply sequenced the blood TCR repertoires of a handful of healthy adults. Libraries were prepared and TCR repertoires were sequenced by different laboratories using diverse techniques, in order to increase sequencing depth and limit assay-specific biases. Leukapheresis yielded between about 0.94 and 8.9 billion PBMCs per donor. For each donor, CD4 naive and CD4 memory were each run on three plates, CD8 naive on two plates, and CD8 memory on one plate. The paper as a whole reports these results and caveats: Pairwise subsampling indicated that sequencing depth was expected to affect the degree of clonotype sharing among donors. Rarefaction of sorted-subset datasets indicated incomplete sequencing despite the large sequencing depth. Higher generation probabilities were observed for clonotypes shared by all four sorted-subset donors than for non-shared clonotypes. Estimated clonotype richness was generally larger for naive than for memory subsets. Because the study included a small number of donors, the genetic and exposure-history diversity represented was limited. Sampling was restricted to blood, and TCR repertoires in tissues likely differ from the TCR repertoires found in blood. Across a handful of donors, approximately 4.9% of naive CD4, roughly 3.5% of naive CD8, 2.3% of memory CD4, and approximately 0.4% of memory CD8 clonotypes were shared.

Trimming takes 3 bases from V and 4 bases from J, and the germline ends sit 8 bases apart. Via the germline V gene, CDR1 is SGHRS and CDR2 YFSETQ. The CDR3 contains 13 residues, cysteine and phenylalanine counted. CDR3 DNA is the only sequence kept; it has 39 bases, read in frame from the first base. Using the deep immunoSEQ assay, multiplex PCR amplified TCR CDR3 regions from genomic DNA. Genomic DNA extracted from each cell subset was distributed evenly over all wells of several immunoSEQ 96-well plates, and each plate served as one replicate. For sorted subsets, 200 ng of genomic DNA, equivalent to tens of thousands of T cell genomes, went into each replicate PCR. Purified libraries were measured with a Qubit 3.0 fluorometer, size-checked on a Bioanalyzer 2100, and measured again with the KAPA Library Quantification kit. A separate single-read 150-cycle Illumina NextSeq 550 flow cell was used to sequence each immunoSEQ 96-well plate. In the paper's pipeline: Because the immunoSEQ output included only junctional sequences and no quality scores, the filtering could not be the same as the filtering used for full-length reads. To assign V/J genes and CDR3, sequences were annotated using PyIR, a Python wrapper for IgBLAST v1.9, with IMGT germline references. Reads were removed for weak V/J assignments (E-value above 1e-6), missing CDR3, stop codons, out-of-frame junctions, or ambiguous translated residues. V3J clonotypes were defined by identical inferred V gene, J gene, and CDR3 amino acid sequence. Percentage overlap between repertoires was computed as shared unique clonotypes divided by the size of the smaller repertoire. Repertoire richness was assessed with RTK rarefaction, the Chao1 estimator, and Recon v2.1 estimates of unobserved clonotypes. Generation probabilities for all TCRbeta clonotypes obtained by the gDNA method from a handful of donors were computed using OLGA. As stored in TCRdb, this immuneACCESS dataset retains in-frame rearrangements with V and J assigned. A fraction of the clones does not appear; measured against another copy, unresolved V genes explain less than half of the discrepancy, and the remainder lacks a known reason. That table furnishes V, J and clone size, whereas the DNA furnished D and trimming. Within this sample are 2 million to 2.5 million clones, with just under 95% of them counted one time only. Jointly, the top ten make up approximately 0.39% of the sample.

Concerning this clone: The antigen this receptor binds is unknown. No qualities accompany the bases; no much larger clone lies one base away.

Healthy HIV-negative adults with no recently reported acute infections or vaccinations were included as donors. All donors were Caucasian adults living in Nashville, Tennessee, USA. Magnetic negative selection was used to enrich CD4+ T cells, after which naive cells were positively selected on CD45RA and the negative fraction became the memory subset. Blood was obtained by leukapheresis, after which PBMCs were separated by Ficoll-Histopaque density gradient centrifugation and cryopreserved in liquid nitrogen vapor phase. Purity and quantity of every magnetically sorted T cell population were checked by analytical flow cytometry. Each sorted fraction had its genomic DNA isolated and then quantified by UV absorbance on a Nanodrop 2000c.

Rearrangement joined TRBV5-1 to TRBJ2-4, with no confidently assigned D gene. Specimen: naive CD4+ T cells from PBMCs. The meaning of the sample's cell subset or site label: CD45RA+ positively selected. The TCR originated in a man between 18 and 29 years old in good health. Some clones in this sample may be carry-over from other donors' samples. The nucleotide sequence is given as TGCGCCAGCAGCTCGGATTCAAAAAACATTCAGTACTTC. It is translated as CASSSDSKNIQYF.